This T cell receptor (beta chain) originates from a study of CD4 T cells in relation to SARS-CoV-2 and coronaviruses (dated by TCRdb to 2020 to 2022). In the study overall: In the ViraFEST assay, PBMCs were cultured with antigen for under 12 days, after which TCR beta CDR3s were sequenced to identify antigen-specific clonal expansions. An HIV-1 Nef peptide pool or a no-peptide culture served as the negative reference condition. Samples from three pre-COVID donors and the naive versus memory experiments were sequenced with the Adaptive Biotechnologies TCR-sequencing kit; other data were Illumina-based. For other donors in the study, expansion assays were sequenced with a different, Illumina-based TCR-beta assay. The study assessed, at the TCR clonotype level, memory CD4+ T cell crossreactivity between SARS-CoV-2 and common cold coronavirus spike proteins. Shared crossreactive spike epitopes were mapped to their HLA restriction using patient-derived lymphoblastoid cell lines. Study-level results and caveats: Small numbers of patients and of tested TCRs limited the study. Crossreactive clones showed significantly weaker SARS-CoV-2-driven expansion than monoreactive clones, consistent with antigenic imprinting. Crossreactivity analysis centred on spike protein, so crossreactivity against other viral proteins was not assessed. Memory CD4+ clonotypes crossrecognizing SARS-CoV-2 and at least one common cold coronavirus spike were found in 55% to 75% of donors. Pre-pandemic and post-infection samples were not both contributed by any donor, so tracing of the source of pre-existing responses was limited.

The library was built by means of the immunoSEQ multiplex PCR assay. In the paper's pipeline: During preprocessing, nonproductive sequences were removed, as were CDR3s that did not start with C, did not end with F or W, or were shorter than 7 amino acids. Antigen-specific clonotypes were called with the MANAFEST web app on the basis of expansion relative to the reference and to other culture wells. A clone was considered positive if significant expansion relative to the reference culture was observed in 2 of 3 replicate wells at an FDR below 0.05. Positive clones also required significant expansion versus all other tandem wells and an odds ratio above 5. After three terminal residues were trimmed from each end, CDR3 homology was quantified as pairwise Levenshtein distance using the stringdist R package. TCRdb limited this immuneACCESS table to in-frame rearrangements with V and J called. A share of clones is missing; checked studies link under half to unresolved V genes, and the rest is unexplained. V and J calls and clone size are given by that table; D and trimming were obtained from the DNA. The sample table records 20,000 or so clones; around 72% of these occur just once. The ten largest make up 9% to 15% of the sample.

CD4+ T cells from unexposed donors were collected before the COVID-19 pandemic (2011-2018). After around 11 days of culture, CD4+ T cells were isolated with the EasySep CD4+ T cell isolation kit. As cell numbers permitted, CD4+ T cells from unexposed donors were tested for reactivity to SARS-CoV-2 S and N and to four common cold coronavirus spike pools. Each well received two million PBMCs, cultured in IMDM supplemented with roughly 5.3% human AB serum and approximately 10 IU/ml IL-2. Half of the culture medium was replaced with fresh IL-2-containing medium on days 3 and 7. In general, triplicate replicate wells were used for every peptide culture condition. Leukapheresis product for the unexposed donors was purchased commercially. Ficoll-Paque PLUS gradient centrifugation was used to isolate PBMCs from leukapheresis product or whole blood. The PBMCs went either fresh into the expansion assay or into cryopreservation at -140 degrees C. The QIAamp Micro DNA Kit was used to extract genomic DNA from the CD4+ T cells.

Comments on this clone: This clone's antigen is unknown. The input lacks base qualities; no much larger clone sits a single base away.

Reading the germline V gene gives CDR1 SGHRS and CDR2 YFSETQ. The CDR3 goes from the cysteine to the phenylalanine over 15 residues. Only CDR3 DNA is held: 45 bases, read in frame from base 1. Trimming accounts for 1 base at V and 5 bases at J, while the number of junction bases matched to no gene is 8. The sequencing sample was made of CD4+ T cells from PBMCs, cultured in vitro. The receptor was derived from a human donor in good health. The sequence is built from TRBV5-1 and TRBJ2-7, with 8 middle bases fitting TRBD2. At the DNA level, the sequence is TGCGCCAGCAGCTTGAGGCTAGCGGGCTTCCACGAGCAGTACTTC. This translates into CASSLRLAGFHEQYF.